Below, 20 T cell receptor beta chains from the same sample are listed, as sequenced in a study of blood T cell repertoires in COVID-19. Some clones are missing from TCRdb's copy, which holds only in-frame ones; the method was immunoSEQ multiplex PCR. This table has about 380,000 clones, around 91% appearing once. The sample taken for sequencing was peripheral blood. These TCRs come from a man between 18 and 35 years old with active or convalescent COVID-19.

This chain uses TRBV30 with TRBJ1-5, with a possible D match to TRBD1 (5 bases). CDR3 length equals 13 residues. The V gene's germline CDR1 is GTSNPN and CDR2 SVGIG (reference sequence). Between the trimmed V and J ends, which lost 4 bases and 2 bases, there was a span of 9 bases. CDR3 amino acids: CAWNAGGNQPQHF. In DNA form, the CDR3 reads TGTGCCTGGAATGCGGGGGGCAATCAGCCCCAGCATTTT.

The CDR3 loop reads CASSPLAGVFRGDEQYF. The CDR3, as DNA: TGTGCCAGCAGTCCCTTAGCGGGAGTGTTTAGAGGGGACGAGCAGTACTTC. The chain carries TRBV27 and TRBJ2-7; 9 bases align to TRBD2. The V segment lost 5 bases and the J segment 5 bases; nucleotides outside the gene matches: 16. The CDR3 runs 17 residues. Per the germline V gene, CDR1 is MNHEY and CDR2 is SMNVEV (reference sequence).

V usage is TRBV27 and J usage is TRBJ1-3, with 7 bases aligning to TRBD1. J gave up 0 bases and V 6 bases, and 5 bases lay outside the gene matches. The CDR3 extends over 15 amino acids. Germline CDR1 and CDR2: MNHEY and SMNVEV (reference sequence). Here the CDR3 reads CASRTGPGSGNTIYF. Written as DNA, the CDR3 is TGTGCCAGCAGGACAGGGCCCGGCTCTGGAAACACCATATATTTT.

The chain uses TRBV28 and TRBJ2-4; 8 nucleotides match TRBD1. The CDR3 consists of 15 residues. Losses at the gene ends were 9 bases for V and 5 bases for J; bases not matched to a gene: 12. Germline V gene sequence: CDR1 MDHEN, CDR2 SYDVKM. The CDR3: CASYSPGGSENIQYF. CDR3 DNA: TGTGCCAGTTACTCTCCAGGGGGCAGTGAAAACATTCAGTACTTC. The full variable domain, with the rest looked up from reference TRBV28 and TRBJ2-4, is DVKVTQSSRYLVKRTGEKVFLECVQDMDHENMFWYRQDPGLGLRLIYFSYDVKMKEKGDIPEGYSVSREKKERFSLILESASTNQTSMYLCASYSPGGSENIQYFGAGTRLSVL.

This clone was detected only once. The chain combines TRBV6-5 with TRBJ1-5, with D possibly matching TRBD1 (5 bases). CDR1 is MNHEY and CDR2 is SVGAGI in the germline V gene. CDR3 length: 14 amino acids. V was shortened by 7 bases and J by 10 bases, with 20 bases between the two germline ends. The CDR3 here is CASILRGILNPQHF. CDR3 nucleotide sequence: TGTGCCAGCATCCTACGGGGGATTCTTAATCCCCAGCATTTT.

This chain connects TRBV2 to TRBJ2-7; 8 bases are a match to TRBD1. CDR3 size: 13 residues. Germline V gene lookup returns CDR1 SNHLY and CDR2 FYNNEI. With 7 bases clipped from V and 0 bases from J, the junction kept 2 bases outside the gene matches. The CDR3 loop reads CASIRGLSYEQYF. Here the CDR3 DNA reads TGTGCCAGCATCAGGGGGCTCTCCTACGAGCAGTACTTC.

The chain joins TRBV14 to TRBJ1-3; 7 nucleotides align to TRBD1. CDR3 length: 19 residues. V lost 4 bases, J lost 0 bases, and 15 bases stayed unmatched. Germline CDR1 and CDR2: SGHDN and FVKESK. CDR3: CASSPRRNRGQNSGNTIYF. The CDR3, as DNA: TGTGCCAGCAGCCCACGCCGGAACAGGGGACAAAACTCTGGAAACACCATATATTTT.

This chain joins TRBV6-5 and TRBJ2-3; the D is unclear. V lost 6 bases and J lost 5, with 15 bases in between. The CDR3 contains 14 residues. The germline V gene has CDR1 MNHEY and CDR2 SVGAGI. CDR3 residues: CASRLGIRGDTQYF. The CDR3 region has the DNA TGTGCCAGCAGGCTCGGAATCCGCGGAGATACGCAGTATTTT.

The chain recombines TRBV27 with TRBJ2-6; perhaps TRBD1 as D (6 bases). Germline lookup yields CDR1 MNHEY and CDR2 SMNVEV (reference sequence). Trimming took off 4 bases at V and 1 base at J, with 17 bases between the two ends. CDR3 length: 18 amino acids. The CDR3 spells CASSSRGRGISGANVLTF. The CDR3 bases are TGTGCCAGCAGTTCACGGGGCAGGGGTATATCTGGGGCCAACGTCCTGACTTTC.

This rearrangement joins TRBV28 to TRBJ2-1; TRBD2 aligns across 9 bases. The CDR3 spans 16 residues. V trimming: 7 bases; J trimming: 3 bases; junction bases outside the gene matches: 10. Germline values: CDR1 MDHEN, CDR2 SYDVKM. The DNA of the CDR3 is TGTGCCAGCAACCCCTGGACTAGCGCGAACTACAATGAGCAGTTCTTC. Amino acid sequence: CASNPWTSANYNEQFF.

CDR3 nucleotides: TGTGCCAGCAGTTTATCCCTAGCCAGTCCTTCCTACGAGCAGTACTTC. Its protein is CASSLSLASPSYEQYF. The genes are TRBV28 and TRBJ2-7; D perhaps matches TRBD2 (5 bases). The germline V gene has CDR1 MDHEN and CDR2 SYDVKM. Trimming removed 1 base from V and 1 base from J, with 14 bases in between. The CDR3 runs to 16 residues.

The gene calls are TRBV19 and TRBJ1-3; 7 bases fit TRBD1. The ends lost 6 bases at V and 4 bases at J; junction bases unmatched: 18. Germline lookup yields CDR1 LNHDA and CDR2 SQIVND (reference sequence). This CDR3 comprises 18 residues. CDR3 DNA sequence: TGTGCCAGTAGATCCGGGACAGTTGTATCTTCCATGGGAAACACCATATATTTT. The encoded protein is CASRSGTVVSSMGNTIYF.

The table lists this clone with a few counts. V and J are TRBV28 and TRBJ1-5, with TRBD1 matching 8 bases. This CDR3 spans 13 amino acids. The V gene end was trimmed by 5 bases and the J gene end by 5 bases; junction bases not matched to a gene: 2. Looked up from germline, CDR1 is MDHEN and CDR2 is SYDVKM. CDR3 DNA: TGTGCCAGCAGTCTGGACAGGGATCAGCCCCAGCATTTT. This translates into CASSLDRDQPQHF.

The J gene is TRBJ1-2, the V gene TRBV10-3; 9 bases are a match to TRBD1. Germline-derived CDR1 and CDR2 are ENHRY and SYGVKD. The CDR3 runs 15 residues. Germline trimming cut 10 bases from V and 5 bases from J; bases unmatched to any gene: 14. CDR3 DNA: TGTGCCAGCGCCGGGACAGGGTCTTCGCCTTATGGCTACACCTTC. Translated, it gives CASAGTGSSPYGYTF.

The chain is built from TRBV7-9 and TRBJ1-6; D unclear. V dropped 5 bases and J dropped 0 bases, with 8 bases sitting between them. The CDR3 sequence is 15 residues long. Germline CDR1 and CDR2: SEHNR and FQNEAQ (reference sequence). The CDR3 DNA follows: TGTGCCAGCAGCCGAGGGAGCTCCTATAATTCACCCCTCCACTTT. It codes for CASSRGSSYNSPLHF.

About this clone itself: Distinct nucleotide sequences in the sample also encode this CDR3. The chain employs TRBV28 and TRBJ1-3; TRBD1 matches 9 bases. V lost 6 bases to trimming and J lost 4 bases; unmatched junction nucleotides: 4. CDR1 is MDHEN, CDR2 SYDVKM, per germline. This CDR3 has 14 residues. The CDR3 DNA sequence: TGTGCCAGCAGCACAGGGGGCACAGGAAACACCATATATTTT. Protein: CASSTGGTGNTIYF.

The J gene is TRBJ1-5, the V gene TRBV18, with 9 bases fitting TRBD1. Trimming took 3 bases from V and 2 from J; bases not matched to a gene: 8. The CDR3 is made up of 17 amino acids. CDR1 KGHSH and CDR2 LQKENI come from the germline V gene. The CDR3 DNA follows: TGTGCCAGCTCACCCGGGACAGGGAACAGGGGCAATCAGCCCCAGCATTTT. Its translation: CASSPGTGNRGNQPQHF.

The chain has TRBV6-5 and TRBJ2-7; possibly TRBD1 for D (7 bases). Deletions cut 6 bases from V and 4 bases from J, with 16 bases between. The CDR3 totals 14 residues. CDR1 and CDR2 (germline): MNHEY, SVGAGI. The DNA for the CDR3 is TGTGCCAGCAGCGCGGAGTCAGGGGGGTACGAGCAGTACTTC. Translation: CASSAESGGYEQYF.

The V call is TRBV30, the J call TRBJ1-1; D is perhaps TRBD1 (6 bases). Germline V gene data show CDR1 as GTSNPN and CDR2 as SVGIG (reference sequence). The CDR3 sequence is 12 residues long. V lost 2 bases and J lost 6, with 10 bases in between. Written as DNA, the CDR3 is TGTGCCTGGAGTACAGGGTTACCTGAAGCTTTCTTT. It is translated as CAWSTGLPEAFF.

V and J are TRBV5-1 and TRBJ1-2, with 8 bases lining up with TRBD1. The germline gives CDR1 SGHRS, CDR2 YFSETQ. Germline trimming cut 0 bases from V and 4 bases from J; bases unmatched to any gene: 2. This CDR3 spans 14 amino acids. In nucleotides, the CDR3 is TGCGCCAGCAGCTTGGGGACAGGGCGCTATGGCTACACCTTC. Translation: CASSLGTGRYGYTF. The whole variable domain, remainder taken from reference TRBV5-1 and TRBJ1-2, is KAGVTQTPRYLIKTRGQQVTLSCSPISGHRSVSWYQQTPGQGLQFLFEYFSETQRNKGNFPGRFSGRQFSNSRSEMNVSTLELGDSALYLCASSLGTGRYGYTFGSGTRLTVV.